This TCR beta chain was sequenced in a study of blood T cell repertoires in COVID-19. The overall study: Sources were T cells, B-cell-depleted T cells, or PBMCs; the material itself was cDNA or gDNA.

Source study methods: Estimation of nucleated cell counts relied on the amplification of reference gene primers. The repertoire was sequenced with immunoSEQ multiplex PCR; TCRdb's copy has only in-frame clones and lacks some. From that table come the V and J calls and clone size; the DNA was used to work out D and trimming. The sample lists approximately 70,000 clones; roughly 80% were seen once. The sequence came from a woman older than 75 with acute or convalescent COVID-19. Material for sequencing was peripheral blood.

DNA of the CDR3: TGTGCCAGCATCAGAAGGGGGGCAGGGGGAAGCAATCAGCCCCAGCATTTT. This sequence encodes CASIRRGAGGSNQPQHF. The genes are TRBV5-8 and TRBJ1-5; 7 bases are a match to TRBD1. The J segment lost 1 base and the V segment lost 6 bases, leaving 13 bases of the junction unmatched. The CDR3 is 17 amino acids. Germline-derived CDR1 and CDR2 are SGHTS and YDEGEE. The variable domain in full, with the rest retrieved from reference TRBV5-8 and TRBJ1-5, is EAGVTQSPTHLIKTRGQQATLRCSPISGHTSVYWYQQALGLGLQFLLWYDEGEERNRGNFPPRFSGRQFPNYSSELNVNALELEDSALYLCASIRRGAGGSNQPQHFGDGTRLSIL.